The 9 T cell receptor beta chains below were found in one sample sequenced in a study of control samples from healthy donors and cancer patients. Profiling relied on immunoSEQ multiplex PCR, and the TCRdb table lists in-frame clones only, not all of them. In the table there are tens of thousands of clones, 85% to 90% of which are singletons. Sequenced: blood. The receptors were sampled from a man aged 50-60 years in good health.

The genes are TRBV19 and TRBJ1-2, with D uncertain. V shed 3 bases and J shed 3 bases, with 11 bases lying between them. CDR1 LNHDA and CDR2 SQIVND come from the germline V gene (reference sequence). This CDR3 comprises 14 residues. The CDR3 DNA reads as TGTGCCAGTAGTATGGCAGCTTCCTACTATGGCTACACCTTC. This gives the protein CASSMAASYYGYTF. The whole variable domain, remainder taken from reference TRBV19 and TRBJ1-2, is DGGITQSPKYLFRKEGQNVTLSCEQNLNHDAMYWYRQDPGQGLRLIYYSQIVNDFQKGDIAEGYSVSREKKESFPLTVTSAQKNPTAFYLCASSMAASYYGYTFGSGTRLTVV.

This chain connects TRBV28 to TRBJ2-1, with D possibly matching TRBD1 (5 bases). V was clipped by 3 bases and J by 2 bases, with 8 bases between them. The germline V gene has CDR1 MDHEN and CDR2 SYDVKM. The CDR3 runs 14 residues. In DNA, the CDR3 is TGTGCCAGCAGTTTCAGGGCTACCTACAATGAGCAGTTCTTC. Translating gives CASSFRATYNEQFF.

In DNA form, the CDR3 reads TGTGCCAGCAGCCAATTGGAGAATTCACCCCTCCACTTT. This codes for CASSQLENSPLHF. The chain has TRBV16 and TRBJ1-6; D gene uncertain. The CDR3 has 13 residues. The germline gives CDR1 KGHSY, CDR2 FQNENV. Between the trimmed V and J ends, which lost 1 base and 7 bases, there was a span of 5 bases.

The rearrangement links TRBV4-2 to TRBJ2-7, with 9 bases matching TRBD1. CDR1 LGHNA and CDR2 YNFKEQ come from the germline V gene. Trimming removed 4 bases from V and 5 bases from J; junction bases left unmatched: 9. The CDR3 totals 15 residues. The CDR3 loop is CASSPRQGVENEQYF. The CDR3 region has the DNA TGTGCCAGCAGCCCGAGACAGGGGGTCGAGAACGAGCAGTACTTC.

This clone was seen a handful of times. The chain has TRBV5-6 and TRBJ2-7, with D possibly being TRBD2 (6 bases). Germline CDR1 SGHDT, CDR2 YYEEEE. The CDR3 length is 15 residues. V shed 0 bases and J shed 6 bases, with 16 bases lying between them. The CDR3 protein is CASSLGGAFNSEQYF. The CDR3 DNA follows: TGTGCCAGCAGCTTGGGCGGGGCCTTTAACTCCGAGCAGTACTTC.

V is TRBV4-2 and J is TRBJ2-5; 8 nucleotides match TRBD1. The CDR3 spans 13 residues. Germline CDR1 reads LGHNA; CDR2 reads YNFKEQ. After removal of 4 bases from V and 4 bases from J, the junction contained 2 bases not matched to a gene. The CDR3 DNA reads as TGTGCCAGCAGCCCAGGGGGCAGAGAGACCCAGTACTTC. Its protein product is CASSPGGRETQYF.

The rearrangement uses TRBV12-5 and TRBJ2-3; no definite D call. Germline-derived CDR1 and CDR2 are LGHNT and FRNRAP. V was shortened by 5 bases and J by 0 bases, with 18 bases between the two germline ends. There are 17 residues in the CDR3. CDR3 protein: CASGPHLVALSTDTQYF. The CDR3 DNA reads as TGTGCTAGTGGTCCCCACCTTGTTGCCCTTAGCACAGATACGCAGTATTTT.

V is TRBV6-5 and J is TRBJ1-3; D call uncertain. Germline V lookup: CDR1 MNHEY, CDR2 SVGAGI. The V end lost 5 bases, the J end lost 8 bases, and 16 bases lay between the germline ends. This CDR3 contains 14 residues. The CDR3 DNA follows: TGTGCCAGCAGTCCCCGCTACGATTGGGACACCATATATTTT. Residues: CASSPRYDWDTIYF.

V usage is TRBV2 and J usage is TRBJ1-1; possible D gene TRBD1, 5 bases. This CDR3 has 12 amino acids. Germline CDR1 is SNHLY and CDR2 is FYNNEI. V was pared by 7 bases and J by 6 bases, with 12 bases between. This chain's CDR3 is CASKRGGPEAFF. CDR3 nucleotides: TGTGCCAGCAAAAGGGGCGGCCCTGAAGCTTTCTTT. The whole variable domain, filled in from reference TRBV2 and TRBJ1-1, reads EPEVTQTPSHQVTQMGQEVILRCVPISNHLYFYWYRQILGQKVEFLVSFYNNEISEKSEIFDDQFSVERPDGSNFTLKIRSTKLEDSAMYFCASKRGGPEAFFGQGTRLTVV.